This T cell receptor beta chain was observed in a study of regulatory T cells in long-lasting Graves disease. On this clonotype: Its cognate antigen is unknown.

Regarding the study as a whole: There were preferences for TRBV28, TRBJ1-2 and TRBJ2-5 in persistent disease.

Time point reported: newly diagnosed GD, antithyroid drugs for less than 3 months. Making the TCR library involved RNA that had been extracted from PBMCs. Combining iRepertoire HTBI primers with Arm-PCR of CDR3 regions, the authors built TCR beta libraries. Methods used by the authors: Analysis of the samples identified around 60 TRBV and over 13 TRBJ segments. TCRdb reprocessed the multiplex PCR reads with MiXCR, giving one entry per CDR3 protein. TCRdb, rather than the study authors, made the V and J calls. Here the sample spans fewer than 650,000 distinct CDR3 sequences, 16% being singletons. V lost 4 bases to trimming and J lost 4 bases, with 8 bases between them. Germline values: CDR1 SGHVS, CDR2 FNYEAQ. CDR3 size: 13 residues. In addition, the sample was reused for a study of T cells in Graves' hyperthyroidism and ophthalmopathy. That work states: Graves' hyperthyroidism was deemed stable absent ophthalmopathy progression within 18 months. Orbital computed tomography and thyroid ultrasound, together with serum TRAb and thyroxine and clinical symptoms, were used for diagnoses.

The chain employs TRBV7-6 and TRBJ2-1; the D is unclear. Sample: peripheral blood mononuclear cells (PBMCs), taken at new diagnosis, from a patient treated with antithyroid drugs. The clonotype was recovered from a young man with Graves disease. The DNA for the CDR3 is TGTGCCAGCAGCTCCTCAAATTACAATGAGCAGTTCTTC. It translates to CASSSSNYNEQFF.